These T cell receptor beta chains were read from a single sample in a study of naive and memory T cell subsets. TCRdb called the UMI-ligation and nested PCR reads again in MiXCR, with one record for every CDR3 protein. Seen here are about 150,000 distinct CDR3 sequences, about 17% observed once, and the top ten hold roughly 0.14%. Sequencing was carried out using naive CD4+ T cells from blood. The source is a human donor in good health. Both conserved end residues are part of each CDR3. A D gene is named only where the DNA matches it firmly. Only part of the rows carry a size: once, few, many, or a class if the clone is expanded.

v_call	d_call	clone_size	j_call	cdr3_nt	cdr3_aa
TRBV12-3/TRBV12-4	TRBD2	-	TRBJ2-1	TGTGCCAGCTATGATGGGCGGGAGCCATACAATGAGCAGTTCTTC	CASYDGREPYNEQFF
TRBV6-2/TRBV6-3	-	-	TRBJ2-1	TGTGCCAGCAGTCGACGGACTCAAGGGAGCGGTGAGCAGTTCTTC	CASSRRTQGSGEQFF
TRBV7-3	-	few	TRBJ2-1	TGTGCCAGCAGCTTTGGCAGCACCTACAATGAGCAGTTCTTC	CASSFGSTYNEQFF
TRBV7-3	TRBD2	-	TRBJ2-1	TGTGCCAGCAGCCAGGGACTAGCGGGGCTCAAGGGTGAGCAGTTCTTC	CASSQGLAGLKGEQFF
TRBV15	TRBD1	-	TRBJ1-1	TGTGCCACCAGCAGACCAGGACAGGGTGAAACTGAAGCTTTCTTT	CATSRPGQGETEAFF
TRBV20-1	-	-	TRBJ2-2	TGCAGTGCGCCCCGGGAAGACACCGGGGAGCTGTTTTTT	CSAPREDTGELFF
TRBV29-1	TRBD2	-	TRBJ2-7	TGCAGCGCCCGGGTCGGGACTAGCGGGAGGGGCGAGCAGTACTTC	CSARVGTSGRGEQYF
TRBV5-1	TRBD1	few	TRBJ2-2	TGCGCCAGCAGCTCGTCAGGGGGCAGGAGCGGGGAGCTGTTTTTT	CASSSSGGRSGELFF
TRBV6-1	-	-	TRBJ1-2	TGTGCCAGCAATCCAGGGAACTATGGCTACACCTTC	CASNPGNYGYTF
TRBV5-1	TRBD1	-	TRBJ1-5	TGCGCCAGCAGCGTCACAGGGGAGCAGCCCCAGCATTTT	CASSVTGEQPQHF
TRBV28	-	few	TRBJ2-7	TGTGCCAGCAGTTTACCAGGGCCTCTCTCCTACGAGCAGTACTTC	CASSLPGPLSYEQYF
TRBV7-9	-	-	TRBJ1-1	TGTGCCAGCAGCTTAGGGGGAGGAAGGAACACTGAAGCTTTCTTT	CASSLGGGRNTEAFF
TRBV7-9	TRBD1	many	TRBJ2-4	TGTGCCAGCAGCTTCCCCTACCTCGACAGGGGGTCGGGCATTCAGTACTTC	CASSFPYLDRGSGIQYF
TRBV12-3/TRBV12-4	-	-	TRBJ2-1	TGTGCCAGCAGTTTCCAAGGGCCGGACAATGAGCAGTTCTTC	CASSFQGPDNEQFF
TRBV18	-	-	TRBJ1-4	TGTGCCAGCTCACTACGGGACGGAGCTAATGAAAAACTGTTTTTT	CASSLRDGANEKLFF
TRBV5-1	-	-	TRBJ2-5	TGCGCCAGCAGCTTGGTACAGGTTACTCAAGAGACCCAGTACTTC	CASSLVQVTQETQYF
TRBV2	TRBD2	-	TRBJ2-3	TGTGCCAGCACCGAGACTAGCGGGAGTGATGTTACGCAGTATTTT	CASTETSGSDVTQYF
TRBV27	TRBD1	few	TRBJ1-2	TGTGCCAGCAGTACGTCCTACAGGGGGAGATTAGAAGCGCTAGCTAACTATGGCTACACCTTC	CASSTSYRGRLEALANYGYTF
TRBV7-9	-	-	TRBJ2-1	TGTGCCAGCAGTTTGGAAAGGGGTAGCGGCCGTTTGTTCTTC	CASSLERGSGRLFF
TRBV7-9	-	-	TRBJ2-5	TGTGCCAGCAGCTTCAGGACAGATAGGGAGACCCAGTACTTC	CASSFRTDRETQYF
TRBV9	-	few	TRBJ2-6	TGTGCCAGCAGCGTAGCTAACAGAGGGCGAAACGTCCTGACTTTC	CASSVANRGRNVLTF
TRBV6-6	-	few	TRBJ2-5	TGTGCCAGCAGTTGGAGGGAACTCCAAGAGACCCAGTACTTC	CASSWRELQETQYF
TRBV7-2	-	-	TRBJ1-1	TGTGCCAGCAGCTTAGGGGGCGGGGGTAATACTGAAGCTTTCTTT	CASSLGGGGNTEAFF
TRBV11-2	-	few	TRBJ2-5	TGTGCCAGCAGCTTAGGTCGGCGGTGGGAGACCCAGTACTTC	CASSLGRRWETQYF
TRBV4-1	TRBD2	-	TRBJ2-5	TGCGCCAGCAGCCACGGCCCTGGGACTAGCGGGAGAGGTAGGAGAGAGACCCAGTACTTC	CASSHGPGTSGRGRRETQYF
TRBV7-8	TRBD2	few	TRBJ2-7	TGTGCCAGCAGCTTAGCGATTCTAGCGGACTCCTACGAGCAGTACTTC	CASSLAILADSYEQYF
TRBV10-3	-	few	TRBJ2-7	TGTGCCATCAGCAGCACAGACAGCTACGAGCAGTACTTC	CAISSTDSYEQYF
TRBV10-2	-	few	TRBJ2-7	TGCGCCCGGCGGAGCTCCTACGAGCAGTACTTC	CARRSSYEQYF
TRBV20-1	TRBD1	-	TRBJ2-7	TGCAGTGCTAGGCCGGGACAGGGGGCTTACGAGCAGTACTTC	CSARPGQGAYEQYF
TRBV11-2	-	few	TRBJ2-2	TGTGCCAGCAGCTTAGGAGTTCGGGTCACCGGGGAGCTGTTTTTT	CASSLGVRVTGELFF
TRBV29-1	-	few	TRBJ2-3	TGCAGCGTTGTGGCCTCCTATAGCACAGATACGCAGTATTTT	CSVVASYSTDTQYF
TRBV28	-	few	TRBJ1-1	TGTGCCAGCAGCCCCCGTTTCCCGCTGGCTTTCTTT	CASSPRFPLAFF
TRBV6-5	-	-	TRBJ2-7	TGTGCCAGCAGTTACTCGAGCCCCGGGACCGCTCTGGTCGAGCAGTACTTC	CASSYSSPGTALVEQYF
TRBV24-1	-	few	TRBJ2-1	TGTGCCACCAGTGATTCTAGTCAGGGAGTCAATGAGCAGTTCTTC	CATSDSSQGVNEQFF
TRBV20-1	-	-	TRBJ2-2	TGCAGTGCTAGAGTTCCTCGGGGACCTGCGAACACCGGGGAGCTGTTTTTT	CSARVPRGPANTGELFF
TRBV18	-	many	TRBJ2-6	TGTGCCAGCTCACCCTCTGGGGCCAACGTCCTGACTTTC	CASSPSGANVLTF
TRBV14	TRBD2	few	TRBJ2-1	TGTGCCAGCAGCCATCTCGTTAGCGGGGGGAATGAGCAGTTCTTC	CASSHLVSGGNEQFF
TRBV20-1	-	-	TRBJ2-3	TGCAGTGCTAGAGATCGAACCTCAGATACGCAGTATTTT	CSARDRTSDTQYF
TRBV10-3	TRBD1	few	TRBJ2-5	TGTGCCATCAGGGGGGACAGGGACGCCGGTGTCCAGTACTTC	CAIRGDRDAGVQYF
TRBV20-1	-	few	TRBJ2-7	TGCAGTGCTAGCGGGAGTAGATCCTACGAGCAGTACTTC	CSASGSRSYEQYF
TRBV20-1	-	-	TRBJ2-7	TGCAGTGCTAGAGGGGTGTCAGGCGTCGACTACGAGCAGTACTTC	CSARGVSGVDYEQYF
TRBV7-2	-	few	TRBJ2-1	TGTGCCAGCAGCCCCCGTGGGCCCCAGATCAATGAGCAGTTCTTC	CASSPRGPQINEQFF
TRBV19	TRBD1	-	TRBJ1-1	TGTGCCAGTAGTCCCTCCTTAGGGACAGGGGTTGAAGCTTTCTTT	CASSPSLGTGVEAFF
TRBV20-1	TRBD2	-	TRBJ2-7	TGCAGTGCTAGAGATCCCCTAGCGGGAGGATACCTGAGTGGGTACGAGCAGTACTTC	CSARDPLAGGYLSGYEQYF